A single T cell receptor beta chain is shown here with its context. In germline, CDR1 is LNHDA, CDR2 SQIVND (reference sequence). CDR3 size: 15 residues. The germline V and J ends were trimmed by 2 bases and 0 bases, with 10 bases remaining between them. These data are taken from a study of control samples from healthy donors and cancer patients. Repertoires were generated with immunoSEQ multiplex PCR, while TCRdb's copy carries only in-frame clones and drops some. The profile shows under 100,000 clones, 85% to 95% of them singletons. The sequence was collected from a woman younger than 45 in good health. Sequencing was done on a sample of blood. The chain couples TRBV19 to TRBJ1-2; D gene unclear. The CDR3 DNA follows: TGTGCCAGTAGTATAAGTATGCAAACTAACTATGGCTACACCTTC. Protein product: CASSISMQTNYGYTF.